A selection of T cell receptor beta chains follows, all from one sample in a study of regulatory T cells in long-lasting Graves disease. From the multiplex PCR reads, TCRdb called clonotypes with MiXCR, one entry per CDR3 protein. The sample holds 550,000 to 650,000 distinct CDR3 sequences; about 16% are singletons and the top ten take about 12%. These data were likewise used in another study, on T cells in Graves' hyperthyroidism and ophthalmopathy.

The sequenced sample was peripheral blood mononuclear cells (PBMCs), obtained at new diagnosis, from a patient treated with antithyroid drugs. The source of these receptors is a man aged 18-30 years with Graves disease. Each CDR3 is given with its conserved first and last residue. Each record gives: J gene, V gene, D gene, clone size, CDR3 DNA, CDR3 protein. D genes are given only for firm matches. Only some rows state a clone size, as once, few, many or a class for expanded clones.

j_call: TRBJ2-5; v_call: TRBV20-1; d_call: TRBD1; clone_size: many; cdr3_nt: TGCAGTGCTAGGCGGGACAGGGAAGAGACCCAGTACTTC; cdr3_aa: CSARRDREETQYF
j_call: TRBJ1-2; v_call: TRBV29-1; d_call: TRBD1; clone_size: .; cdr3_nt: TGCAGCGTCTCCGGGACAGGGGGAGGCTACACCTTC; cdr3_aa: CSVSGTGGGYTF
j_call: TRBJ2-5; v_call: TRBV7-2; d_call: .; clone_size: many; cdr3_nt: TGTGCCAGCAGCTTGGGCCCCGAGCAAGAGACCCAGTACTTC; cdr3_aa: CASSLGPEQETQYF
j_call: TRBJ1-2; v_call: TRBV12-3/TRBV12-4; d_call: TRBD1; clone_size: many; cdr3_nt: TGTGCCAGCAGTATCTCCGGGACAGGCGGCTATGGCTACACCTTC; cdr3_aa: CASSISGTGGYGYTF
j_call: TRBJ1-2; v_call: TRBV29-1; d_call: TRBD1; clone_size: many; cdr3_nt: TGCAGCGTTGGACAAACGACAGGGTTCTATGGCTACACCTTC; cdr3_aa: CSVGQTTGFYGYTF
j_call: TRBJ1-6; v_call: TRBV3-1; d_call: .; clone_size: .; cdr3_nt: TGTGCCAGCAGCCAATCCGGGAATTCACCCCTCCACTTT; cdr3_aa: CASSQSGNSPLHF
j_call: TRBJ2-5; v_call: TRBV6-5; d_call: .; clone_size: .; cdr3_nt: TGTGCCAGCAGTTCCTTGGGTGAGACCCAGTACTTC; cdr3_aa: CASSSLGETQYF
j_call: TRBJ2-1; v_call: TRBV19; d_call: .; clone_size: once; cdr3_nt: TGTGCCAGTAGTATCCATGGGGTACCTAATGAGCAGTTCTTC; cdr3_aa: CASSIHGVPNEQFF
j_call: TRBJ2-7; v_call: TRBV11-1; d_call: .; clone_size: many; cdr3_nt: TGTGCCAGCAGCTTGGTACGGGGGAGCTTTACCTACGAGCAGTACTTC; cdr3_aa: CASSLVRGSFTYEQYF
j_call: TRBJ2-5; v_call: TRBV28; d_call: .; clone_size: many; cdr3_nt: TGTGCCAGCAGCCTAACAGGGCCAAGGGAGACCCAGTACTTC; cdr3_aa: CASSLTGPRETQYF
j_call: TRBJ2-7; v_call: TRBV29-1; d_call: TRBD1; clone_size: many; cdr3_nt: TGCAGCGTTGAACCACAGGGGCGTTCCTACGAGCAGTACTTC; cdr3_aa: CSVEPQGRSYEQYF
j_call: TRBJ2-7; v_call: TRBV5-1; d_call: TRBD1; clone_size: few; cdr3_nt: TGCGCCAGCAGCGGCCAGGGGGAGCCTCTCACCTACGAGCAGTACTTC; cdr3_aa: CASSGQGEPLTYEQYF
j_call: TRBJ2-7; v_call: TRBV5-1; d_call: .; clone_size: .; cdr3_nt: TGCGCCAGCAGCTTGGCTACAGGGATGCGCAACTACGAGCAGTACTTC; cdr3_aa: CASSLATGMRNYEQYF
j_call: TRBJ1-1; v_call: TRBV5-1; d_call: .; clone_size: many; cdr3_nt: TGCGCCAGCAGCTTGGCCGGATCTGGCGGGACTGAAGCTTTCTTT; cdr3_aa: CASSLAGSGGTEAFF
j_call: TRBJ1-3; v_call: TRBV6-1; d_call: .; clone_size: few; cdr3_nt: TGTGCCAGCAGTGTCCACCGGATTCAGGAAAACACCATATATTTT; cdr3_aa: CASSVHRIQENTIYF
j_call: TRBJ1-5; v_call: TRBV2; d_call: .; clone_size: many; cdr3_nt: TGTGCCAGCAGTGGGCCTTTACCCCATCAGCCCCAGCATTTT; cdr3_aa: CASSGPLPHQPQHF
j_call: TRBJ2-1; v_call: TRBV2; d_call: .; clone_size: many; cdr3_nt: TGTGCCAGCAGTGAGCCTGGCGGGACATTCTACAATGAGCAGTTCTTC; cdr3_aa: CASSEPGGTFYNEQFF
j_call: TRBJ2-1; v_call: TRBV20-1; d_call: TRBD2; clone_size: .; cdr3_nt: TGCAGTGCTAGAGGCCCTAGCGGGACGGGGAATGAGCAGTTCTTC; cdr3_aa: CSARGPSGTGNEQFF
j_call: TRBJ2-3; v_call: TRBV10-3; d_call: TRBD2; clone_size: many; cdr3_nt: TGTGCCATCAGTATCGGACTAGCGGGAGGGTCAGATACGCAGTATTTT; cdr3_aa: CAISIGLAGGSDTQYF
j_call: TRBJ1-2; v_call: TRBV28; d_call: .; clone_size: many; cdr3_nt: TGTGCCAGCAGCCCTACAGACGGCCCAGGAAACTATGGCTACACCTTC; cdr3_aa: CASSPTDGPGNYGYTF
j_call: TRBJ2-7; v_call: TRBV27; d_call: .; clone_size: many; cdr3_nt: TGTGCCAGCACCCCACAGGGCGGGGCAGGGGCCTACGAGCAGTACTTC; cdr3_aa: CASTPQGGAGAYEQYF
j_call: TRBJ2-5; v_call: TRBV12-3/TRBV12-4; d_call: TRBD1; clone_size: few; cdr3_nt: TGTGCCAGCAGTTCCGGACAGGGCGCGCGAGGTGCCCAGTACTTC; cdr3_aa: CASSSGQGARGAQYF
j_call: TRBJ2-2; v_call: TRBV29-1; d_call: TRBD2; clone_size: .; cdr3_nt: TGCAGCGCCGCATCCGGGACTACCACCGGGGAGCTGTTTTTT; cdr3_aa: CSAASGTTTGELFF
j_call: TRBJ1-5; v_call: TRBV18; d_call: .; clone_size: few; cdr3_nt: TGTGCCAGCTCACCACAGCGAGGCGGCGCTCAGCCCCAGCATTTT; cdr3_aa: CASSPQRGGAQPQHF
j_call: TRBJ2-3; v_call: TRBV3-1; d_call: .; clone_size: many; cdr3_nt: TGTGCCAGCAGCCAAAGAGATCCCCGAGTGAGAGTCGTGACAGATACGCAGTATTTT; cdr3_aa: CASSQRDPRVRVVTDTQYF
j_call: TRBJ2-1; v_call: TRBV6-2/TRBV6-3; d_call: .; clone_size: .; cdr3_nt: TGTGCCAGCAGTGAATTGTGGGAGCCCTACAATGAGCAGTTCTTC; cdr3_aa: CASSELWEPYNEQFF
j_call: TRBJ1-1; v_call: TRBV2; d_call: .; clone_size: many; cdr3_nt: TGTGCCAGCAGTGATATTGAAGGCAGTGAAGCTTTCTTT; cdr3_aa: CASSDIEGSEAFF
j_call: TRBJ2-7; v_call: TRBV5-1; d_call: .; clone_size: many; cdr3_nt: TGCGCCAGCAGCCCCGGGCCGGGGTACGAGCAGTACTTC; cdr3_aa: CASSPGPGYEQYF
j_call: TRBJ1-1; v_call: TRBV5-1; d_call: .; clone_size: .; cdr3_nt: TGCGCCAGCAGCTTAAGTTCGTGGGGGAACACTGAAGCTTTCTTT; cdr3_aa: CASSLSSWGNTEAFF
j_call: TRBJ2-7; v_call: TRBV9; d_call: TRBD1; clone_size: .; cdr3_nt: TGTGCCAGCAGCGTGGGGACAGGGGGCGACGAGCAGTACTTC; cdr3_aa: CASSVGTGGDEQYF
j_call: TRBJ2-5; v_call: TRBV25-1; d_call: TRBD2; clone_size: once; cdr3_nt: TGTGCCAGCAGTGAATCGGGACTAGCGGGGCCAGAGACCCAGTACTTC; cdr3_aa: CASSESGLAGPETQYF
j_call: TRBJ2-3; v_call: TRBV6-2/TRBV6-3; d_call: .; clone_size: many; cdr3_nt: TGTGCCAGCAGTTACTCGTTTTCTCGGTCAGATACGCAGTATTTT; cdr3_aa: CASSYSFSRSDTQYF
j_call: TRBJ2-2; v_call: TRBV5-1; d_call: .; clone_size: many; cdr3_nt: TGCGCCAGCAGCTTGGGAGCGAGGGACACCGGGGAGCTGTTTTTT; cdr3_aa: CASSLGARDTGELFF
j_call: TRBJ2-1; v_call: TRBV5-1; d_call: TRBD1; clone_size: .; cdr3_nt: TGCGCCAGCAGGTCTCCGGGACAGGGGAACAATGAGCAGTTCTTC; cdr3_aa: CASRSPGQGNNEQFF
j_call: TRBJ2-3; v_call: TRBV2; d_call: TRBD2; clone_size: many; cdr3_nt: TGTGCCAGCAGTGAATTCCGGTCGAGCGGGAGAACCCAGTCACGCACAGATACGCAGTATTTT; cdr3_aa: CASSEFRSSGRTQSRTDTQYF
j_call: TRBJ2-5; v_call: TRBV28; d_call: .; clone_size: few; cdr3_nt: TGTGCCAGCAGTCCTCTGATTAACGGGGGAGGACTGGGGGCCCAGTACTTC; cdr3_aa: CASSPLINGGGLGAQYF
j_call: TRBJ2-5; v_call: TRBV29-1; d_call: .; clone_size: .; cdr3_nt: TGCAGCGTTGAAGGCAATCAAGAGACCCAGTACTTC; cdr3_aa: CSVEGNQETQYF
j_call: TRBJ1-1; v_call: TRBV6-1; d_call: .; clone_size: .; cdr3_nt: TGTGCCAGCAGTGATCGACCAGGATGGACTGAAGCTTTCTTT; cdr3_aa: CASSDRPGWTEAFF
j_call: TRBJ1-1; v_call: TRBV6-1; d_call: .; clone_size: many; cdr3_nt: TGTGCCAGCAGTGAGTCGTACAACACTGAAGCTTTCTTT; cdr3_aa: CASSESYNTEAFF
j_call: TRBJ2-7; v_call: TRBV30; d_call: .; clone_size: many; cdr3_nt: TGTGCCTGGAGTGGCGCCTACGAGCAGTACTTC; cdr3_aa: CAWSGAYEQYF
j_call: TRBJ2-7; v_call: TRBV7-9; d_call: TRBD1; clone_size: many; cdr3_nt: TGTGCCAGCAGCTTAATAGTGCGGACAGGGAGATCCTACGAGCAGTACTTC; cdr3_aa: CASSLIVRTGRSYEQYF
j_call: TRBJ2-1; v_call: TRBV12-3/TRBV12-4; d_call: .; clone_size: .; cdr3_nt: TGTGCCACTGGACAGAGCTCCTACAATGAGCAGTTCTTC; cdr3_aa: CATGQSSYNEQFF
j_call: TRBJ1-1; v_call: TRBV24-1; d_call: .; clone_size: few; cdr3_nt: TGTGCCACCAGTGATTTCGCCGGTCGGGGGGCTTTCTTT; cdr3_aa: CATSDFAGRGAFF
j_call: TRBJ2-7; v_call: TRBV9; d_call: .; clone_size: .; cdr3_nt: TGTGCCAGCAGCGTAGGTGGGGTACCCTACGAGCAGTACTTC; cdr3_aa: CASSVGGVPYEQYF